The clone carrying this T cell receptor (beta chain) was observed a handful of times. The sample belongs to a study of T-cell memory formation after mild COVID-19. TCRdb called the 5' RACE reads again in MiXCR, with one record for every CDR3 protein. The table lists 410,000 or so distinct CDR3 sequences, less than 25% of them singletons. The sample taken for sequencing was PBMCs or a T cell subset sorted from them (not recorded which). This clonotype originated in an adult woman who had mild COVID-19 (a few samples of this study predate the infection). Cell type and time point are not known.

CDR3 sequence reads: CASSPPRGASEQFF. In DNA form, the CDR3 reads TGTGCCAGCAGCCCGCCCCGCGGGGCTAGTGAGCAGTTCTTC. This chain uses TRBV7-8 with TRBJ2-1; a weak D match, TRBD2 (6 bases). CDR1 and CDR2 from the germline V gene are SGHVS and FQNEAQ. The V and J ends lost 5 bases and 9 bases respectively, with 17 bases between them. This CDR3 comprises 14 residues.